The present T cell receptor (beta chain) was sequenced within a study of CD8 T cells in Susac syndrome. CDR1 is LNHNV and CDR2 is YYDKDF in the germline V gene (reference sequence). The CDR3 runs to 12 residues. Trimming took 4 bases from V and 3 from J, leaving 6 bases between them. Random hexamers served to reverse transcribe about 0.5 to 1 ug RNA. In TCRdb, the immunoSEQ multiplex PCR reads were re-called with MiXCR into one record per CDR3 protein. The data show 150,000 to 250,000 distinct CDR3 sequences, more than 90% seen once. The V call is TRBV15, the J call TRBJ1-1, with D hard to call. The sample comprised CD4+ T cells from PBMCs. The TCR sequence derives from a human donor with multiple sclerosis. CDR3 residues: CATSKGYTEAFF. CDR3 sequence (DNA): TGTGCCACCAGCAAAGGGTACACTGAAGCTTTCTTT.